This entry is about one T cell receptor (beta chain). This entry is derived from a study of long-term antiretroviral therapy in people with HIV. V was pared by 5 bases and J by 8 bases, with 21 bases between. Germline CDR1 reads SGHTA; CDR2 reads FQGTGA. This CDR3 comprises 16 residues. Per donor, a minimum of one pre-ART and a minimum of two post-ART PBMC samples were available. Runs used v3.0 of the immunoSEQ assay and were done at survey level. TCRdb's table, derived via immunoSEQ multiplex PCR, lists solely in-frame clones and lacks some. The sample has tens of thousands of clones, 87% seen once; the top ten hold approximately 13%.

J is TRBJ2-2 and V is TRBV7-3, with D perhaps matching TRBD2 (5 bases). The source was unsorted PBMCs, collected 1.1 years after starting antiretroviral therapy. This sequence was found in a man aged 18 to 35 with HIV. The CDR3 spells CASSPNGGLHHGELFF. The CDR3 DNA reads TGTGCCAGCAGCCCAAACGGCGGACTGCACCATGGGGAGCTGTTTTTT.